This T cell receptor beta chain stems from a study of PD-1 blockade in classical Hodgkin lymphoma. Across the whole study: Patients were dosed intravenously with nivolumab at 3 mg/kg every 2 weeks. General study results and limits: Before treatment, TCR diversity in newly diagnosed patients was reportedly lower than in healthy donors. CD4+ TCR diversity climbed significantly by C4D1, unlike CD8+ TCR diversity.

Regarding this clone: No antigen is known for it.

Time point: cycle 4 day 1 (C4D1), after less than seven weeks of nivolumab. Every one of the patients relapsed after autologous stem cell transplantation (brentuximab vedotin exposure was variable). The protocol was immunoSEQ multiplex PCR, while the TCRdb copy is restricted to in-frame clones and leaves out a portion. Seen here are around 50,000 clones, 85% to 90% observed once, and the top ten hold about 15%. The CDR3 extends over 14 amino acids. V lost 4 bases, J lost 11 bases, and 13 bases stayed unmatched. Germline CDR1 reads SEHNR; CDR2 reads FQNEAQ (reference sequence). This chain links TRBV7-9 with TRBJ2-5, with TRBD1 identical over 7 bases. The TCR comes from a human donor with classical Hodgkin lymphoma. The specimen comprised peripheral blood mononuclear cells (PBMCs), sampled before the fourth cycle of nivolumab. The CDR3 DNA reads TGTGCCAGCAGCTCCGAGGACAGGCGGAAGGAGCAGTACTTC. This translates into CASSSEDRRKEQYF. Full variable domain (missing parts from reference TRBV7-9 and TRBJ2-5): DTGVSQNPRHKITKRGQNVTFRCDPISEHNRLYWYRQTLGQGPEFLTYFQNEAQLEKSRLLSDRFSAERPKGSFSTLEIQRTEQGDSAMYLCASSSEDRRKEQYFGPGTRLLVL.